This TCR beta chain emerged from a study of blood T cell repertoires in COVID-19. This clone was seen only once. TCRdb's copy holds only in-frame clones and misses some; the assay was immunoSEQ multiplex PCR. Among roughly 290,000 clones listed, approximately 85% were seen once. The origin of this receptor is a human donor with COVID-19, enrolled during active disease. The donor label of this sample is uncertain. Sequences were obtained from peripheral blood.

The CDR3 DNA reads as TGTGCCTGGGCCCGGGGTGAGCACATGACCGGGGAGCTGTTTTTT. Translated: CAWARGEHMTGELFF. The rearrangement links TRBV30 to TRBJ2-2, with a tentative D call TRBD2 (5 bases). CDR1 and CDR2 (germline): GTSNPN, SVGIG (reference sequence). The V and J ends lost 5 bases and 5 bases respectively, with 18 bases between them. The CDR3 runs to 15 residues. The whole variable domain, remainder taken from reference TRBV30 and TRBJ2-2, is SQTIHQWPATLVQPVGSPLSLECTVEGTSNPNLYWYRQAAGRGLQLLFYSVGIGQISSEVPQNLSASRPQDRQFILSSKKLLLSDSGFYLCAWARGEHMTGELFFGEGSRLTVL.